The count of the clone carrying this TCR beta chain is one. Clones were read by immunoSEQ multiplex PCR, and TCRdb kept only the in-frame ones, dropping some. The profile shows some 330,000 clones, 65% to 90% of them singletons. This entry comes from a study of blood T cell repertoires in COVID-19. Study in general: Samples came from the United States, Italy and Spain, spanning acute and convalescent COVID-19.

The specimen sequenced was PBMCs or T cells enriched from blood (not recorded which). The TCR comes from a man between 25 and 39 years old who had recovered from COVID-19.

For the CDR3, the DNA is TGTGCCAGTAGTATAGGGCTAGCGGGGCGCCGGGAGTCAGATACGCAGTATTTT. The encoded protein is CASSIGLAGRRESDTQYF. The chain has TRBV19 and TRBJ2-3, with TRBD2 matching over 9 bases. V shed 1 base, J shed 4 bases, and the junction held 12 bases outside the gene matches. The CDR3 length is 18 residues. Germline V gives CDR1 LNHDA, CDR2 SQIVND (reference sequence).